The 15 T cell receptor beta chains below come from one sample, sequenced in a study of T-cell memory formation after mild COVID-19. TCRdb analysed the 5' RACE reads with MiXCR anew, one entry per CDR3 protein. The sample holds about 140,000 distinct CDR3 sequences; 14% are singletons and the top ten take 28%. The sequencing sample was made of PBMCs or a T cell subset sorted from them (not recorded which). Receptors were obtained from an adult woman who had mild COVID-19 (a few samples of this study predate the infection). Cell type and time point are not known.

A note on this clonotype: At one end, the junction sequence differs from germline, possibly due to a read error. The chain carries TRBV6-5 and TRBJ2-3; the match to TRBD1 covers 8 bases. The CDR3 totals 14 residues. The germline V gene encodes CDR1 MNHEY and CDR2 SVGAGI. In DNA form, the CDR3 reads TGTGCCAGCAGACTTTCAGGGGGCGCAGATACGCAGTGTTTT. This sequence encodes CASRLSGGADTQCF.

This chain links TRBV5-5 with TRBJ2-7; 8 nucleotides align to TRBD2. This CDR3 is 15 amino acids long. Germline CDR1 and CDR2: SGHKS and YYEKEE (reference sequence). V lost 4 bases, J lost 4 bases, and 10 bases stayed unmatched. CDR3 sequence reads: CASSSPGTSQYEQYF. For the CDR3, the DNA is TGTGCCAGCAGCAGTCCCGGGACTAGTCAGTACGAGCAGTACTTC.

This clonotype was seen ten or more times. The rearrangement links TRBV7-8 to TRBJ2-1; possibly TRBD2 for D (6 bases). CDR1 and CDR2 from the germline V gene are SGHVS and FQNEAQ. This CDR3 is built from 15 residues. V was trimmed by 5 bases and J by 4 bases, leaving 15 bases between them. CDR3 protein: CASSPAAEGYNEQFF. The CDR3 DNA reads as TGTGCCAGCAGCCCGGCAGCGGAGGGATACAATGAGCAGTTCTTC.

This clonotype was detected a few times. The DNA for the CDR3 is TGTGCCAGCAGTCCCTGGAGGGACAGTTCCTACGAGCAGTACTTC. Translated, it gives CASSPWRDSSYEQYF. The chain is built from TRBV13 and TRBJ2-7, with a weak D call TRBD1 (7 bases). The germline V gene encodes CDR1 PRHDT and CDR2 FYEKMQ (reference sequence). Trimming took off 6 bases at V and 1 base at J, with 16 bases between the two ends. This CDR3 is built from 15 residues.

This clonotype occurred a few times. The V gene is TRBV27, the J gene TRBJ2-7; TRBD1 is a possible D gene (5 bases). Germline values: CDR1 MNHEY, CDR2 SMNVEV (reference sequence). CDR3 length equals 15 residues. Trimming removed 6 bases at V and 1 base at J, with 16 bases between. As DNA, the CDR3 is TGTGCCAGCAGCGATTACGACAGTGATTCCTACGAGCAGTACTTC. Translated: CASSDYDSDSYEQYF.

This clonotype was counted only a few times. At one end, the junction sequence differs from germline, possibly due to a read error. The genes are TRBV27 and TRBJ2-7; 9 bases align to TRBD1. The V gene's germline CDR1 is MNHEY and CDR2 SMNVEV (reference sequence). The CDR3 length is 13 residues. The CDR3 here is CASSLGTGYVQYF. In DNA form, the CDR3 reads TGTGCCAGCAGCCTGGGGACAGGGTACGTGCAGTACTTC.

This sequence joins TRBV6-5 and TRBJ2-5, with 8 bases aligning to TRBD1. The CDR3 consists of 16 residues. Looked up from germline, CDR1 is MNHEY and CDR2 is SVGAGI. Losses at the gene ends were 6 bases for V and 4 bases for J; bases not matched to a gene: 13. In DNA form, the CDR3 reads TGTGCCAGCAGCCGATTCTCAGGGGGCGAGGGAGAGACCCAGTACTTC. Encoded protein: CASSRFSGGEGETQYF.

The J gene is TRBJ2-2, the V gene TRBV14, with 8 bases fitting TRBD2. This CDR3 region has 16 residues. Germline CDR1 and CDR2: SGHDN and FVKESK. V lost 3 bases and J lost 7; bases outside the gene matches: 10. For the CDR3, the DNA is TGTGCCAGCAGCCATATGAGCGGGGGTATCGGCGGGGAGCTGTTTTTT. It specifies CASSHMSGGIGGELFF.

The chain uses TRBV20-1 and TRBJ2-1; weak D call: TRBD2 (6 bases). CDR1 and CDR2 (germline): DFQATT, SNEGSKA (reference sequence). CDR3 length equals 14 residues. Trimming took off 3 bases at V and 8 bases at J, with 17 bases between the two ends. CDR3 DNA: TGCAGTGCTAGTTCGAGCGGGTTCAGGTATGAGCAGTTCTTC. Its protein product is CSASSSGFRYEQFF.

V gene TRBV5-1 combines with J gene TRBJ2-1, with TRBD2 matching 14 bases. Germline CDR1 SGHRS, CDR2 YFSETQ. The CDR3 is made up of 20 amino acids. The trim removed 0 bases at V and 10 bases at J, leaving 18 bases unmatched. CDR3 DNA: TGCGCCAGCAGCTTGGCAGGGACTAGCGGGGGCCCGCTTTGGTCTCGCGAGCAGTTCTTC. It codes for CASSLAGTSGGPLWSREQFF.

This clonotype was seen only a few times. The chain couples TRBV29-1 to TRBJ2-3, with TRBD1 as a possible D gene (7 bases). The germline CDR1 and CDR2 sequences are SQVTM and ANQGSEA. Deletions cut 6 bases from V and 7 bases from J, with 26 bases between. The length of the CDR3 is 16 residues. The CDR3 loop is CSVRRGPGATLYTQYF. DNA of the CDR3: TGCAGCGTGAGGAGGGGGCCGGGGGCCACGTTATATACGCAGTATTTT.

In DNA, the CDR3 is TGTGCCAGCAGTTACGGGGAGCAGTTCTTC. This encodes CASSYGEQFF. This chain links TRBV6-6 with TRBJ2-1; unclear D gene. Trimming took 2 bases from V and 10 from J, leaving 3 bases between them. The CDR3 is 10 amino acids. CDR1 is MNHNY, CDR2 SVGAGI, per germline (reference sequence).

V gene TRBV5-5 combines with J gene TRBJ2-3; 8 bases line up with TRBD2. This CDR3 has 15 residues. Trimming at V came to 4 bases and at J to 1 base, leaving 5 bases not matched to a gene. The germline CDR1 and CDR2 sequences are SGHKS and YYEKEE (reference sequence). CDR3 amino acids: CASSPMTSGTDTQYF. As DNA, the CDR3 is TGTGCCAGCAGCCCTATGACTAGCGGCACAGATACGCAGTATTTT.

Many counts were recorded for this clonotype. One end of the junction does not line up with germline, which may come from a read error. The J gene is TRBJ2-1, the V gene TRBV7-7; D possibly corresponds to TRBD1 (5 bases). CDR1 and CDR2 (germline): SSHAT, FNYEAQ (reference sequence). The CDR3 has 14 residues. The DNA of the CDR3 is TGTGCTAGCAGCCCCAGGGCGGATTACAATGAGCAGTTCTTC. This translates into CASSPRADYNEQFF.

In its sample, this clonotype was seen a few times. This chain uses TRBV24-1 with TRBJ2-7; D may be TRBD1 (5 bases). The CDR3 has 13 residues. Germline V lookup: CDR1 KGHDR, CDR2 SFDVKD. The germline V and J ends were trimmed by 4 bases and 5 bases, with 11 bases remaining between them. In DNA, the CDR3 is TGTGCCACCAGTGAAGGGGTCCGCGACGAGCAGTACTTC. Protein: CATSEGVRDEQYF.